The 17 T cell receptor beta chains presented below share a single source sample, sequenced in a study of T cell changes during pregnancy in multiple sclerosis. Profiled with immunoSEQ multiplex PCR; TCRdb holds only in-frame clones, not every one. The repertoire holds 50,000 to 75,000 clones, with around 90% as singletons. The sequenced sample was peripheral blood, obtained in the first trimester of pregnancy. The origin of the receptors is a female donor in good health, enrolled as a control in a pregnancy study.

The chain couples TRBV10-3 to TRBJ1-4; 8 positions agree with TRBD1. J lost 5 bases, V lost 4 bases, and 6 bases had no gene match. Germline lookup yields CDR1 ENHRY and CDR2 SYGVKD. The CDR3 is 15 amino acids. CDR3 sequence reads: CAISGGTGKNEKLFF. CDR3 nucleotide sequence: TGTGCCATCAGTGGGGGGACAGGCAAAAATGAAAAACTGTTTTTT.

The chain's CDR3 is CASSIDHGSSYNEQFF. DNA of the CDR3: TGTGCCAGTAGTATAGATCACGGGAGCTCCTACAATGAGCAGTTCTTC. The chain joins TRBV19 to TRBJ2-1, with D tentatively TRBD2 (6 bases). Trimming cost V 0 bases and J 0 bases, with 9 bases left between them. This CDR3 has 16 residues. Germline CDR1 reads LNHDA; CDR2 reads SQIVND (reference sequence).

The chain employs TRBV27 and TRBJ2-7; TRBD1 matches at 8 bases. This CDR3 spans 18 amino acids. With 5 bases clipped from V and 1 base from J, the junction kept 16 bases outside the gene matches. CDR1 is MNHEY and CDR2 is SMNVEV in the germline V gene (reference sequence). The CDR3 reads CASSPTVTGALPSYEQYF. CDR3 nucleotides: TGTGCCAGCAGTCCTACCGTGACAGGGGCACTACCATCCTACGAGCAGTACTTC.

The chain combines TRBV9 with TRBJ2-1; D possibly corresponds to TRBD2 (6 bases). The CDR3 loop spans 17 amino acids. The V gene lost 4 bases and the J gene lost 1 base, with 18 bases spanning the gap. CDR1 is SGDLS and CDR2 is YYNGEE in the germline V gene. The CDR3 nucleotides read TGTGCCAGCAGCTCAAGTCTGGGCGGGGCTTCCTACAATGAGCAGTTCTTC. Amino acids: CASSSSLGGASYNEQFF.

The chain uses TRBV14 and TRBJ2-1; D is perhaps TRBD2 (6 bases). Deletions cut 5 bases from V and 10 bases from J, with 24 bases between. This CDR3 contains 16 residues. Germline V gene data show CDR1 as SGHDN and CDR2 as FVKESK. CDR3 DNA sequence: TGTGCCAGCAGCGACGTGGGGTGGCGGGGCCAGTTGGAGCAGTTCTTC. Translating gives CASSDVGWRGQLEQFF.

This clone occurred a few times. Here the CDR3 DNA reads TGTGCCAGCACTCGGAGGAGCTCCTATAATTCACCCCTCCACTTT. It is translated as CASTRRSSYNSPLHF. V usage is TRBV6-5 and J usage is TRBJ1-6, with no clear D. Trimming left V 7 bases short and J 0 bases short, with 10 bases between. The CDR3 length is 15 residues. Germline values: CDR1 MNHEY, CDR2 SVGAGI.

The chain combines TRBV19 with TRBJ2-1, with 7 bases that match TRBD1. The CDR3 totals 14 residues. From germline, CDR1 is LNHDA and CDR2 SQIVND (reference sequence). Trimming took 4 bases from V and 7 from J; bases not matched to a gene: 7. The CDR3 is CASSNRDSRNEQFF. Here the CDR3 DNA reads TGTGCCAGTAGTAACCGGGACAGCCGTAATGAGCAGTTCTTC.

The V call is TRBV6-5, the J call TRBJ2-7; D ambiguous. With 2 bases removed from V and 3 bases from J, the gap between germline ends came to 8 bases. The CDR3 has 13 residues. Germline CDR1 reads MNHEY; CDR2 reads SVGAGI. CDR3 loop: CASSYAANYEQYF. CDR3 sequence (DNA): TGTGCCAGCAGTTACGCGGCTAACTACGAGCAGTACTTC.

This clone was seen once. CDR3 in amino acids: CSVQGGRYNEQFF. The CDR3, as DNA: TGCAGCGTTCAGGGTGGACGGTACAATGAGCAGTTCTTC. The chain has TRBV29-1 and TRBJ2-1; TRBD1 might be the D (5 bases). Trimming removed 5 bases from V and 4 bases from J, with 12 bases in between. Germline V gene lookup returns CDR1 SQVTM and CDR2 ANQGSEA. CDR3 length: 13 amino acids.

For the CDR3, the DNA is TGCGCCAGCAGCTCCCTCGTGGGGGCGGGGGCATACGAGCAGTACTTC. It encodes CASSSLVGAGAYEQYF. The V call is TRBV4-1, the J call TRBJ2-7; D possibly corresponds to TRBD2 (7 bases). The germline V and J ends were trimmed by 5 bases and 4 bases, with 21 bases remaining between them. The CDR3 runs to 16 residues. Germline loops: CDR1 MGHRA, CDR2 YSYEKL.

The chain has TRBV7-2 and TRBJ2-1; 7 positions agree with TRBD2. The germline V gene has CDR1 SGHTA and CDR2 FQGNSA. This CDR3 region has 16 residues. The J segment lost 6 bases and the V segment lost 4 bases, leaving 12 bases of the junction unmatched. The DNA for the CDR3 is TGTGCCAGCAGCTCGCTGAGCGGGGTGTTCGGCAATGAGCAGTTCTTC. It encodes CASSSLSGVFGNEQFF. Drawing the rest from reference TRBV7-2 and TRBJ2-1, the complete variable domain is GAGVSQSPSNKVTEKGKDVELRCDPISGHTALYWYRQSLGQGLEFLIYFQGNSAPDKSGLPSDRFSAERTGGSVSTLTIQRTQQEDSAVYLCASSSLSGVFGNEQFFGPGTRLTVL.

The rearrangement links TRBV28 to TRBJ2-1; D remains ambiguous. V dropped 6 bases and J dropped 5 bases, with 5 bases sitting between them. Germline loops: CDR1 MDHEN, CDR2 SYDVKM. There are 11 residues in the CDR3. For the CDR3, the DNA is TGTGCCAGCAGACACAACAATGAGCAGTTCTTC. Protein: CASRHNNEQFF.

This clone was counted once. The chain links TRBV12-5 to TRBJ2-7; 9 bases agree with TRBD2. From germline, CDR1 is LGHNT and CDR2 FRNRAP. The V and J ends lost 0 bases and 2 bases, in that order; junction bases with no gene match: 8. The CDR3 contains 17 residues. The CDR3 is CASGLVLGGGDPYEQYF. The DNA for the CDR3 is TGTGCTAGTGGTTTGGTACTAGGCGGGGGGGATCCCTACGAGCAGTACTTC.

This clone has only one observation. The chain employs TRBV7-9 and TRBJ1-1; 9 positions match TRBD1. This CDR3 is 15 amino acids long. Trimming removed 1 base from V and 5 bases from J; junction bases left unmatched: 5. In germline, CDR1 is SEHNR, CDR2 FQNEAQ (reference sequence). The CDR3 DNA follows: TGTGCCAGCAGCTTAGGATGGGACAGGGAAACTGAAGCTTTCTTT. Encoded protein: CASSLGWDRETEAFF.

This chain links TRBV6-5 with TRBJ1-2; D is possibly TRBD1 (6 bases). The CDR3 has 14 residues. The ends were cut back, 0 bases at V and 11 bases at J, with 16 bases in the middle. Germline values: CDR1 MNHEY, CDR2 SVGAGI. DNA of the CDR3: TGTGCCAGCAGTTACTCCGGGGGGGCGCGTTCGTACACCTTC. It yields the protein CASSYSGGARSYTF.

The chain recombines TRBV9 with TRBJ1-1; D not certain. V gave up 0 bases and J gave up 1 base, with 7 bases separating them. CDR1 is SGDLS, CDR2 YYNGEE, per germline. CDR3 length equals 14 residues. The CDR3 protein is CASSVAARNTEAFF. The CDR3, as DNA: TGTGCCAGCAGCGTAGCGGCTAGGAACACTGAAGCTTTCTTT. The full variable domain, with the rest looked up from reference TRBV9 and TRBJ1-1, is DSGVTQTPKHLITATGQRVTLRCSPRSGDLSVYWYQQSLDQGLQFLIQYYNGEERAKGNILERFSAQQFPDLHSELNLSSLELGDSALYFCASSVAARNTEAFFGQGTRLTVV.

The gene calls are TRBV28 and TRBJ1-4; 9 bases agree with TRBD1. V was clipped by 1 base and J by 7 bases; unmatched bases: 1. The V gene's germline CDR1 is MDHEN and CDR2 SYDVKM. This CDR3 is 14 amino acids long. Here the CDR3 reads CASSLYRGREKLFF. The CDR3 DNA sequence: TGTGCCAGCAGTTTATACAGGGGGCGTGAAAAACTGTTTTTT.